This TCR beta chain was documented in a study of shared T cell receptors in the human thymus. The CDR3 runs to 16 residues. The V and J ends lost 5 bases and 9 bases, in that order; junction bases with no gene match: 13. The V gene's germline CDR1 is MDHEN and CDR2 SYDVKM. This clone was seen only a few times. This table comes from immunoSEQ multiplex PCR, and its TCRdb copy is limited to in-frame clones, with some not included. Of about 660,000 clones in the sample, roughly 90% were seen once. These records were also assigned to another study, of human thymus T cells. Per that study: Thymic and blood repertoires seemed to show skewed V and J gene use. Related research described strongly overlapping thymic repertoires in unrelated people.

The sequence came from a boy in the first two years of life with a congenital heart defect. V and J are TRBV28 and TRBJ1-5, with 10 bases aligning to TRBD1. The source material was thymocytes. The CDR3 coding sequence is TGTGCCAGCAGTCCCCCAAGACAGGGGGCGGGGAGGCCCCAGCATTTT. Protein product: CASSPPRQGAGRPQHF.